This TCR beta chain was identified during a study of early T cells in non-severe SARS-CoV-2 infection. Study details: The sequenced material was bulk RNA from unsorted whole blood, and its chains were unpaired.

Individual cDNA molecules each received unique molecular identifiers attached to them. MiXCR, applied by TCRdb to the 5' RACE reads, yields one record per CDR3 protein. The data hold tens of thousands of distinct CDR3 sequences, with 6% to 7.5% observed a single time. Study-level findings and limits: Using VDJdb, the matching emphasized anti-spike CD8 responses while missing private and CD4 specificities.

The CDR3 consists of 16 residues. The V gene's germline CDR1 is DFQATT and CDR2 SNEGSKA (reference sequence). V was cut by 7 bases and J by 7 bases, with 26 bases left in between. This clonotype was seen only a few times. Its target is not known. Material: whole blood, obtained at baseline. The rearrangement joins TRBV20-1 to TRBJ2-1, with D possibly matching TRBD2 (6 bases). This sequence was found in an adult who was a healthcare worker with PCR-confirmed SARS-CoV-2 infection or an uninfected control (not recorded which). The CDR3 DNA reads TGCAGTGTCACCGACATGACAAGCGGGTCCGGGAATGAGCAGTTCTTC. Its translation: CSVTDMTSGSGNEQFF.